Shown below are 28 T cell receptor beta chains from a single sample sequenced in a study of blood T cells in healthy people across ages. With a J-beta primer mix and a sample-barcoded 5' primer, a second PCR ran about 6 to 11 cycles. TCRdb ran MiXCR on the 5' RACE reads and lists one entry per CDR3 protein. This table holds some 850,000 distinct CDR3 sequences, 25% to 30% found once. These same data were also listed under a study on T cells of mothers and their children.

Material for sequencing was blood. The source of these receptors is a boy aged 10-17 years in good health.

V usage is TRBV5-1 and J usage is TRBJ2-3; TRBD2 aligns across 8 bases. After removal of 3 bases from V and 2 bases from J, the junction contained 5 bases not matched to a gene. The CDR3 spans 15 residues. Germline CDR1 SGHRS, CDR2 YFSETQ. The CDR3 loop reads CASSSGGGITDTQYF. The CDR3 DNA follows: TGCGCCAGCAGCTCCGGGGGGGGGATCACAGATACGCAGTATTTT.

The chain couples TRBV4-1 to TRBJ1-6; D possibly corresponds to TRBD1 (6 bases). The V gene lost 6 bases and the J gene lost 9 bases, with 18 bases spanning the gap. This CDR3 is built from 15 residues. The germline gives CDR1 MGHRA, CDR2 YSYEKL. The CDR3 DNA is TGCGCCAGCAGAGGGTACCGGGACATTGGTTCACCCCTCCACTTT. It encodes CASRGYRDIGSPLHF.

This clonotype has more than one count but fewer than ten. The CDR3 DNA reads TGTGCCAGCACCCAGGGCGGGGGGGCCAACGTCCTGACTTTC. Amino acids: CASTQGGGANVLTF. The chain recombines TRBV12-3 or TRBV12-4 with TRBJ2-6; D is perhaps TRBD1 or TRBD2 (5 bases each). This CDR3 has 14 amino acids. The V gene lost 7 bases and the J gene lost 4 bases, with 11 bases spanning the gap.

The rearrangement joins TRBV5-1 to TRBJ2-5, with a possible D match to TRBD1 (5 bases). The J call is in doubt because the DNA end fits TRBJ2-1 better. This CDR3 has 13 residues. The germline V gene has CDR1 SGHRS and CDR2 YFSETQ. CDR3 bases: TGCGCCAGCAGCTTGGGACGACAGAATGAGCAGTTCTTC. Residues: CASSLGRQNEQFF.

The chain combines TRBV7-9 with TRBJ2-7, with D possibly being TRBD1 or TRBD2 (5 bases each). From germline, CDR1 is SEHNR and CDR2 FQNEAQ (reference sequence). The CDR3 length is 16 residues. V lost 4 bases and J 3 bases, leaving 19 bases between the germline ends. CDR3 DNA sequence: TGTGCCAGCAGCTCCTCCGGGACGCGACGATACTACGAGCAGTACTTC. Its protein product is CASSSSGTRRYYEQYF.

This clonotype showed up just a few times. The genes are TRBV14 and TRBJ2-1; 10 bases agree with TRBD2. Trimming at V came to 1 base and at J to 4 bases, leaving 10 bases not matched to a gene. Germline assignment: CDR1 SGHDN and CDR2 FVKESK. The CDR3 covers 18 residues. CDR3 in DNA: TGTGCCAGCAGCCAAGTGGTTAGCGGGGGGTCATATTACAATGAGCAGTTCTTC. As protein: CASSQVVSGGSYYNEQFF.

The rearrangement links TRBV29-1 to TRBJ1-2; D not certain. Trimming left V 8 bases short and J 5 bases short, with 12 bases between. There are 11 residues in the CDR3. Germline values: CDR1 SQVTM, CDR2 ANQGSEA. Here the CDR3 reads CSQNTGYGYTF. CDR3 nucleotides: TGCAGCCAGAACACTGGATATGGCTACACCTTC.

This chain links TRBV7-2 with TRBJ1-2, with D perhaps matching TRBD1 (6 bases). CDR1 SGHTA and CDR2 FQGNSA come from the germline V gene. The V end lost 5 bases, the J end lost 1 base, and 14 bases lay between the germline ends. CDR3 size: 15 residues. The CDR3 DNA follows: TGTGCCAGCAGCCCATTACAGGGTCTTAACTATGGCTACACCTTC. Encoded protein: CASSPLQGLNYGYTF.

This clonotype came up a few times. This chain connects TRBV12-3 or TRBV12-4 to TRBJ2-4, with a weak D call TRBD1 (6 bases). V lost 6 bases and J lost 1, with 28 bases in between. This CDR3 contains 20 residues. CDR3 bases: TGTGCCAGCAGCTTTGAAGGTTTACGGTTCAGGGGTCGGGCCAAAAACATTCAGTACTTC. Amino acids: CASSFEGLRFRGRAKNIQYF.

The chain joins TRBV2 to TRBJ2-2; 8 bases are shared with TRBD1. Germline V CDR1 and CDR2: SNHLY, FYNNEI. The CDR3 contains 13 residues. V dropped 7 bases and J dropped 6; count of bases not matched to a gene: 4. CDR3 in DNA: TGTGCCAGCAAAGAGGGACAGGCCGGGGAGCTGTTTTTT. It is translated as CASKEGQAGELFF.

The CDR3 loop is CASSSSGGLLYNEQFF. CDR3 nucleotides: TGTGCCAGCAGCTCTAGCGGGGGGCTCCTCTACAATGAGCAGTTCTTC. The chain joins TRBV7-9 to TRBJ2-1; 11 bases are a match to TRBD2. This CDR3 is built from 16 residues. Germline trimming cut 4 bases from V and 3 bases from J; bases unmatched to any gene: 5. Germline CDR1 is SEHNR and CDR2 is FQNEAQ (reference sequence).

The chain links TRBV6-1 to TRBJ1-6, with D possibly TRBD1 on 6 matching bases. Per germline, CDR1 MNHNS and CDR2 SASEGT. This CDR3 contains 18 residues. Trimming left V 10 bases short and J 0 bases short, with 22 bases between. Written as DNA, the CDR3 is TGTGCCAAGGACTCCAGGGGCGCTGGGAGCTCCTATAATTCACCCCTCCACTTT. Translating it yields CAKDSRGAGSSYNSPLHF.

The chain carries TRBV20-1 and TRBJ2-7, with unresolved D. The CDR3 has 14 amino acids. Trimming left V 6 bases short and J 7 bases short, with 22 bases between. The germline V gene has CDR1 DFQATT and CDR2 SNEGSKA (reference sequence). The chain's CDR3 is CSASPRGSLYEQYF. The CDR3 DNA reads as TGCAGTGCCAGCCCCCGCGGATCCCTCTATGAGCAGTACTTC.

CDR3 residues: CASSPRTTETQYF. CDR3 bases: TGTGCCAGCTCACCTCGGACTACTGAGACCCAGTACTTC. This chain uses TRBV18 with TRBJ2-5, with D maybe TRBD2 (6 bases). Trimming left V 3 bases short and J 5 bases short, with 10 bases between. CDR1 and CDR2 from the germline V gene are KGHSH and LQKENI. CDR3 length: 13 amino acids.

The rearrangement links TRBV6-2 or TRBV6-3 to TRBJ1-4; D remains unclear. CDR1 and CDR2 from the germline V gene are MNHEY and SVGEGT. The CDR3 extends over 14 amino acids. Trimming left V 4 bases short and J 6 bases short, with 12 bases between. CDR3 region: CASSSLPGDEKLFF. The CDR3 coding sequence is TGTGCCAGCAGTTCCCTGCCCGGGGATGAAAAACTGTTTTTT.

The table lists this clonotype with a few counts. This chain uses TRBV6-1 with TRBJ2-5; D is tentatively TRBD1 or TRBD2 (5 bases each). The assigned J gene may be wrong: the sequence end matches TRBJ2-7 better. CDR3 length: 16 residues. Germline assignment: CDR1 MNHNS and CDR2 SASEGT. CDR3 sequence reads: CASSDPRTGQGYEQYF. The DNA for the CDR3 is TGTGCCAGCAGTGACCCGCGGACGGGGCAAGGCTACGAGCAGTACTTC.

This clonotype was seen a handful of times. The conserved closing phenylalanine or tryptophan is absent in this CDR3, likely reflecting a read error. The chain has TRBV27 and TRBJ1-2, with 7 bases that match TRBD1. V lost 5 bases, J lost 5 bases, and 2 bases stayed unmatched. The germline V gene has CDR1 MNHEY and CDR2 SMNVEV (reference sequence). The CDR3 runs to 12 residues. The CDR3 DNA sequence: TGTGCCAGCAGTCAGGGGGGGTATGGCTACACCCTC. Protein: CASSQGGYGYTL.

In this sample, this clonotype turned up a few times. This rearrangement joins TRBV12-3 or TRBV12-4 to TRBJ2-7; the match to TRBD1 covers 10 bases. Unmatched junction bases numbered 8, after V lost 6 bases and J lost 3 bases. The CDR3 runs to 15 residues. The CDR3 DNA follows: TGTGCCAGCAGCCGGCCGGGACAGGGGCTCTACGAGCAGTACTTC. It yields the protein CASSRPGQGLYEQYF.

The chain carries TRBV19 and TRBJ2-7; D is unclear. The CDR3 spans 15 residues. The germline gives CDR1 LNHDA, CDR2 SQIVND (reference sequence). Trimming removed 6 bases at V and 6 bases at J, with 21 bases between. In DNA, the CDR3 is TGTGCCAGTAGCTCCCCGACAAGGGAAGGCATCGAGCAGTACTTC. Protein product: CASSSPTREGIEQYF.

CDR3 amino acids: CAISDGQGSATYEQYF. The CDR3 bases are TGTGCCATCAGTGACGGGCAGGGATCTGCTACCTACGAGCAGTACTTC. The V call is TRBV10-3, the J call TRBJ2-7, with D possibly TRBD1 on 5 matching bases. Germline CDR1 is ENHRY and CDR2 is SYGVKD. This CDR3 spans 16 amino acids. V lost 3 bases, J lost 2 bases, and 17 bases lay in between.

This chain uses TRBV5-1 with TRBJ1-2, with 8 nucleotides matching TRBD1. This CDR3 is built from 16 residues. Germline trimming cut 4 bases from V and 6 bases from J; bases unmatched to any gene: 14. Germline CDR1 is SGHRS and CDR2 is YFSETQ. CDR3 bases: TGCGCCAGCAGCCCCTGGGCAGGGGGCTTTCGGGATGGCTACACCTTC. The encoded protein is CASSPWAGGFRDGYTF.

A few counts support this clonotype. The chain combines TRBV20-1 with TRBJ2-7, with 9 nucleotides matching TRBD1. Germline CDR1 and CDR2: DFQATT and SNEGSKA (reference sequence). Trimming cost V 1 base and J 0 bases; bases outside gene matches: 7. The CDR3 has 16 amino acids. CDR3 sequence (DNA): TGCAGTGCTAGAGCAACAGGGGGCCTCCTCTCCTACGAGCAGTACTTC. Translated, it gives CSARATGGLLSYEQYF.

This clonotype has a handful of counts. The CDR3 DNA reads TGTGCCAGCAGTTTAATGGCTTCAACAGATACGCAGTATTTT. Translated, it gives CASSLMASTDTQYF. The chain recombines TRBV27 with TRBJ2-3; no clear D. Looked up from germline, CDR1 is MNHEY and CDR2 is SMNVEV (reference sequence). There are 14 residues in the CDR3. Trimming took off 2 bases at V and 3 bases at J, with 9 bases between the two ends.

The sample holds a few counts of this clonotype. The rearrangement uses TRBV28 and TRBJ2-1; D perhaps matches TRBD2 (7 bases). This CDR3 is built from 14 residues. The germline V gene has CDR1 MDHEN and CDR2 SYDVKM. V lost 8 bases, J lost 7 bases, and 18 bases lay in between. The CDR3 DNA reads TGTGCCAGCTTCCCCGGCGGGGGCCTGAATGAGCAGTTCTTC. It specifies CASFPGGGLNEQFF.

This clonotype has just a few counts. The chain joins TRBV7-2 to TRBJ2-1; TRBD1 agrees at 7 bases. Per the germline V gene, CDR1 is SGHTA and CDR2 is FQGNSA. CDR3 size: 15 residues. The V segment lost 5 bases and the J segment 3 bases; nucleotides outside the gene matches: 7. The CDR3 spells CASSPRDRDYNEQFF. CDR3 in DNA: TGTGCCAGCAGCCCCCGGGACAGAGACTACAATGAGCAGTTCTTC.

V and J are TRBV6-2 or TRBV6-3 and TRBJ1-5, with D tentatively TRBD1 (5 bases). The V and J ends lost 4 bases and 0 bases respectively, with 16 bases between them. CDR1 and CDR2 (germline): MNHEY, SVGEGT. The CDR3 runs to 17 residues. CDR3 region: CASSSPRGGNSNQPQHF. CDR3 DNA: TGTGCCAGCAGTTCACCCCGTGGGGGGAATAGCAATCAGCCCCAGCATTTT.

The chain combines TRBV5-6 with TRBJ2-5, with D perhaps matching TRBD1 (6 bases). The J call may not be correct, given that the DNA end is closer to TRBJ2-7. The CDR3 covers 16 residues. The germline V gene has CDR1 SGHDT and CDR2 YYEEEE. CDR3 sequence (DNA): TGTGCCAGCACCGAGACTTGGGGGCAGCCTGGGTACGAGCAGTACTTC. This encodes CASTETWGQPGYEQYF.

The chain carries TRBV5-1 and TRBJ2-2; D gene unclear. V was pared by 4 bases and J by 5 bases, with 15 bases between. The CDR3 loop spans 15 amino acids. Per germline, CDR1 SGHRS and CDR2 YFSETQ. The CDR3 DNA reads as TGCGCCAGCAGCCTCGGCGGCTCACAGACCGGGGAGCTGTTTTTT. It is translated as CASSLGGSQTGELFF. The full variable domain, rest sourced from reference TRBV5-1 and TRBJ2-2, is KAGVTQTPRYLIKTRGQQVTLSCSPISGHRSVSWYQQTPGQGLQFLFEYFSETQRNKGNFPGRFSGRQFSNSRSEMNVSTLELGDSALYLCASSLGGSQTGELFFGEGSRLTVL.